This TCR beta chain was captured by sequencing in a study of OX40 agonist ivuxolimab in advanced cancers. Germline CDR1 LNHDA, CDR2 SQIVND (reference sequence). V was clipped by 5 bases and J by 3 bases, with 11 bases between them. The CDR3 has 13 amino acids. Using immunoSEQ multiplex PCR, the repertoire was profiled, and TCRdb retains in-frame clones only, with some absent. The profile covers some 50,000 clones, with about 90% appearing a single time and roughly 15% taken by the ten largest. This material consisted of CD4+ or CD8+ T cells sorted from blood, taken in a trial of the OX40 agonist ivuxolimab. This clonotype was obtained from an adult with an advanced solid tumor such as melanoma, head and neck, liver or kidney cancer. The chain recombines TRBV19 with TRBJ2-7; tentative D call: TRBD1 (6 bases). The CDR3 bases are TGTGCCAGTAGTGCTGGACAGTACTACGAGCAGTACTTC. Protein sequence: CASSAGQYYEQYF.